This T cell receptor (beta chain) appears in the sequencing data of a study of cytomegalovirus exposure and HLA in healthy donors. General study findings and limits: Rare TCR sequences predominated, though certain public TCRs were found in many donors. Cytomegalovirus association was assigned to approximately 160 TCR beta chains.

For this clone: Antigen specificity is unknown.

The CDR3 is 14 amino acids. Per germline, CDR1 MNHNS and CDR2 SASEGT. V dropped 4 bases and J dropped 6; count of bases not matched to a gene: 2. PCR was performed using 60 Vbeta and 13 Jbeta primers. Data came from immunoSEQ multiplex PCR; TCRdb stores just in-frame clones and leaves some out. The sample holds more than 90,000 clones, 82% seen once. The donors were healthy bone marrow donors. What was sequenced was PBMCs. J is TRBJ2-3 and V is TRBV6-1; 12 nucleotides line up with TRBD2. The clonotype comes from a man aged 45-65 years in good health and CMV-seronegative. This chain's CDR3 is CASSALAGGDTQYF. CDR3 sequence (DNA): TGTGCCAGCAGTGCCCTAGCGGGAGGGGATACGCAGTATTTT.